This T cell receptor (beta chain) was sequenced during a study of cytotoxic CD8 clonotypes in ibrutinib-treated CLL. V shed 4 bases, J shed 0 bases, and the junction held 5 bases outside the gene matches. The germline CDR1 and CDR2 sequences are PRHDT and FYEKMQ (reference sequence). This CDR3 contains 15 residues. Study-level results: Baseline levels of clonality went above those of age-matched healthy donors and moved with circulating CD8+ T-cell counts. Collection times varied between progressing and sustained-remission patients.

Assay: immunoSEQ multiplex PCR; the TCRdb copy retains only in-frame clones and omits some. This table holds roughly 220,000 clones, nearly 80% found once. On this clone: Its antigen is unknown.

The chain employs TRBV13 and TRBJ1-2, with 7 bases identical to TRBD1. The TCR sequence derives from a human donor with chronic lymphocytic leukemia. This material consisted of PBMCs, taken after 12 months of ibrutinib treatment. CDR3 loop: CASSSGTAANYGYTF. CDR3 DNA sequence: TGTGCCAGCAGCTCCGGGACAGCAGCTAACTATGGCTACACCTTC.